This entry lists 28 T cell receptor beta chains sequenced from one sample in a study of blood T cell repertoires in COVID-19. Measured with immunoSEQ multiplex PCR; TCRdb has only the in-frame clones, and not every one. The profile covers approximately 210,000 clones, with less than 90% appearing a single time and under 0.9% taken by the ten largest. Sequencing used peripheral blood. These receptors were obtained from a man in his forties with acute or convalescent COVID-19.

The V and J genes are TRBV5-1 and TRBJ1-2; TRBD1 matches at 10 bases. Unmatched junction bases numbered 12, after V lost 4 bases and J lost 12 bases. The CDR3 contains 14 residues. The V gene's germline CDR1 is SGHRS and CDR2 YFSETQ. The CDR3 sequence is CASSPGQGEIKNTF. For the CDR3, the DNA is TGCGCCAGCAGCCCAGGACAGGGGGAGATCAAGAACACCTTC.

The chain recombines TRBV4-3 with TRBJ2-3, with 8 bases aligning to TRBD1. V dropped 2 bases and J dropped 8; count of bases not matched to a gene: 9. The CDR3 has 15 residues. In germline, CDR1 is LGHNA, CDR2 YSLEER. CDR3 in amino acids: CASSQTDRARGTQYF. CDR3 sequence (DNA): TGCGCCAGCAGCCAAACGGACAGGGCCCGGGGTACGCAGTATTTT.

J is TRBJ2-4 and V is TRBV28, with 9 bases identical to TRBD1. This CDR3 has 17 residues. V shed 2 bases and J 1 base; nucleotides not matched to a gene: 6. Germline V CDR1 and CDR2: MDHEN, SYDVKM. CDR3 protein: CASSLPGQGLAKNIQYF. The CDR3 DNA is TGTGCCAGCAGTTTACCCGGACAGGGGTTGGCCAAAAACATTCAGTACTTC.

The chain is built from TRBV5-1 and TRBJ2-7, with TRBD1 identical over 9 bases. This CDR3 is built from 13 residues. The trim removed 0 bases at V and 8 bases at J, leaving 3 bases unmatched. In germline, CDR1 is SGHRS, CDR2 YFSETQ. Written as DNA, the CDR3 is TGCGCCAGCAGCTTGGGACAGGGGGGCAAGCAGTACTTC. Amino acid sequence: CASSLGQGGKQYF.

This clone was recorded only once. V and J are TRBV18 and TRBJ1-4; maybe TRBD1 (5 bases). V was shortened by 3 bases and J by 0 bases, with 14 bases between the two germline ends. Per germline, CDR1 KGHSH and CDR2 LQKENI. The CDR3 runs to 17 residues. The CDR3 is CASSPLRGFSTNEKLFF. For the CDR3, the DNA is TGTGCCAGCTCACCCCTACGGGGGTTCTCAACTAATGAAAAACTGTTTTTT.

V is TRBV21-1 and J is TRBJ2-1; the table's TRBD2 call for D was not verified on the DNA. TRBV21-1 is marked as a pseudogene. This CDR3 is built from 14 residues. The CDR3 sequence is CASSGTSGNNEQFF. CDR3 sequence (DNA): TGTGCCAGCAGCGGGACTAGCGGGAACAATGAGCAGTTCTTC.

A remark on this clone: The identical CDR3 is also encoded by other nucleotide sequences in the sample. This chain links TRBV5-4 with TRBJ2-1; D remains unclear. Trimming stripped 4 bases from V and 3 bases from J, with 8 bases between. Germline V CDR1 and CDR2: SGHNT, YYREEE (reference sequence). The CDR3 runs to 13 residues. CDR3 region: CASSPPGYNEQFF. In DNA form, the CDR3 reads TGTGCCAGCAGCCCCCCCGGCTACAATGAGCAGTTCTTC.

The CDR3 bases are TGTGCCAGCAGCTTTCGGGTGCGCACTGAAGCTTTCTTT. It encodes CASSFRVRTEAFF. The rearrangement links TRBV5-6 to TRBJ1-1; no clear D. Between the trimmed V and J ends, which lost 2 bases and 4 bases, there was a span of 9 bases. Germline CDR1 reads SGHDT; CDR2 reads YYEEEE. This CDR3 is built from 13 residues.

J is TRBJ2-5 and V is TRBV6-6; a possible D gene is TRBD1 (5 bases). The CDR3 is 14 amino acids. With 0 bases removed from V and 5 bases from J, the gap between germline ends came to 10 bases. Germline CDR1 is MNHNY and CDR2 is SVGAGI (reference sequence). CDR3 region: CASSYSKGPETQYF. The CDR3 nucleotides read TGTGCCAGCAGTTACTCGAAGGGGCCCGAGACCCAGTACTTC.

The CDR3 DNA is TGTGCCAGCAGCGCCGGGAGAATGGCCAATGAGCAGTTCTTC. Translated: CASSAGRMANEQFF. The chain recombines TRBV11-3 with TRBJ2-1; tentative D call: TRBD2 (6 bases). V lost 5 bases and J lost 6, with 14 bases in between. Germline V gene sequence: CDR1 SGHNT, CDR2 YENEEA. The CDR3 has 14 residues.

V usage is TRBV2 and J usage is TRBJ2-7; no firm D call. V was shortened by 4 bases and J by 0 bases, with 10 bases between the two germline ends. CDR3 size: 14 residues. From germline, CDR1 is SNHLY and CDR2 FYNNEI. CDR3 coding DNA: TGTGCCAGCAGTGTCGACAAGAACTCCTACGAGCAGTACTTC. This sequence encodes CASSVDKNSYEQYF.

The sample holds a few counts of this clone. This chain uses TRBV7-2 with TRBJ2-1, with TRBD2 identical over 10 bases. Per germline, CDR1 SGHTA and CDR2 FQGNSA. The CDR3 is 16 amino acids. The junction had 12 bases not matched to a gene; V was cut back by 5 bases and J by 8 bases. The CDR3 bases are TGTGCCAGCAGCGAGGGGTGGCTAGCGGGAGTCGATGAGCAGTTCTTC. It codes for CASSEGWLAGVDEQFF.

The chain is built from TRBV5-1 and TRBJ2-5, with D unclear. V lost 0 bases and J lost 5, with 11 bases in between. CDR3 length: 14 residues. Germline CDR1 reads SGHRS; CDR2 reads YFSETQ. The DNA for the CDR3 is TGCGCCAGCAGCTTGGGAAGACTTAAGGAGACCCAGTACTTC. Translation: CASSLGRLKETQYF.

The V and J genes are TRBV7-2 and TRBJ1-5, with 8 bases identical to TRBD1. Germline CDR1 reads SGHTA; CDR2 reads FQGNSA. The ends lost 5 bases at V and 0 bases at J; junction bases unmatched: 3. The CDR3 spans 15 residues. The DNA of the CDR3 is TGTGCCAGCAGCCCCCAGGGGGCTAGCAATCAGCCCCAGCATTTT. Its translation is CASSPQGASNQPQHF.

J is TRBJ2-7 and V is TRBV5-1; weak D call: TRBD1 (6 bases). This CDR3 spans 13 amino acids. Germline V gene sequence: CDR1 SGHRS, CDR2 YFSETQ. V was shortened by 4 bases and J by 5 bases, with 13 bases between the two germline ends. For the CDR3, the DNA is TGCGCCAGCAGCGGGGACATTTTCCACGAGCAGTACTTC. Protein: CASSGDIFHEQYF. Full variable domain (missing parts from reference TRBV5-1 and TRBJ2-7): KAGVTQTPRYLIKTRGQQVTLSCSPISGHRSVSWYQQTPGQGLQFLFEYFSETQRNKGNFPGRFSGRQFSNSRSEMNVSTLELGDSALYLCASSGDIFHEQYFGPGTRLTVT.

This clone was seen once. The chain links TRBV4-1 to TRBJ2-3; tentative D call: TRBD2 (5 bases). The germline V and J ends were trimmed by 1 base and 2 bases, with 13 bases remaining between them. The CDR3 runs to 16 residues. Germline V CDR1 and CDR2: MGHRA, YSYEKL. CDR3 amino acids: CASSQVGQRSTDTQYF. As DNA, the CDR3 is TGCGCCAGCAGCCAAGTCGGCCAGCGGTCCACAGATACGCAGTATTTT.

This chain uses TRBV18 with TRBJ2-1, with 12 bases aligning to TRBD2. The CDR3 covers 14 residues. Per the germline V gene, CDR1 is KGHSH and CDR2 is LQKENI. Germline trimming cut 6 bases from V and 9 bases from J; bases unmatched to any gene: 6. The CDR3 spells CASSETSGRGEQFF. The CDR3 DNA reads TGTGCCAGCTCGGAGACTAGCGGGAGAGGTGAGCAGTTCTTC.

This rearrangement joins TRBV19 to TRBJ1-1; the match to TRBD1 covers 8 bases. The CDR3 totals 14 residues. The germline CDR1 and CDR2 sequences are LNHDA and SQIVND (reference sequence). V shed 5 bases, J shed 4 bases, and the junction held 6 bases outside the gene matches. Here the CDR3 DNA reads TGTGCCAGTAGTTCACAGGGGGGCGGCACTGAAGCTTTCTTT. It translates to CASSSQGGGTEAFF. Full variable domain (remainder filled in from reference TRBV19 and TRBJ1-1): DGGITQSPKYLFRKEGQNVTLSCEQNLNHDAMYWYRQDPGQGLRLIYYSQIVNDFQKGDIAEGYSVSREKKESFPLTVTSAQKNPTAFYLCASSSQGGGTEAFFGQGTRLTVV.

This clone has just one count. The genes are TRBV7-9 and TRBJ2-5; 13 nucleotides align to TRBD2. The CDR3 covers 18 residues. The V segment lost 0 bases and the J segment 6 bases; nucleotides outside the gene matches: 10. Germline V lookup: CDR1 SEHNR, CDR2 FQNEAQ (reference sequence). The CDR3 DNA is TGTGCCAGCAGCTTAGCGGCGGGACTACTAGCGGGAGGGCAGACCCAGTACTTC. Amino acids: CASSLAAGLLAGGQTQYF.

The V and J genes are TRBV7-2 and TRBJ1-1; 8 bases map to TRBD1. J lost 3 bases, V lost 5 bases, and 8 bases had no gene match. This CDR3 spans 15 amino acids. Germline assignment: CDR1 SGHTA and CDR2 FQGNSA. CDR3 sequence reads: CASSVAGGAYTEAFF. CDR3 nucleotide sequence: TGTGCCAGCAGCGTCGCAGGGGGCGCGTACACTGAAGCTTTCTTT.

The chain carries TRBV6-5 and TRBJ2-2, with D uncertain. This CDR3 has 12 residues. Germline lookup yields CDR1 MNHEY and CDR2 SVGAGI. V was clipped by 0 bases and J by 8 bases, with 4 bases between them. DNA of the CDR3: TGTGCCAGCAGTTACTCCCCGGGGGAGCTGTTTTTT. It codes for CASSYSPGELFF.

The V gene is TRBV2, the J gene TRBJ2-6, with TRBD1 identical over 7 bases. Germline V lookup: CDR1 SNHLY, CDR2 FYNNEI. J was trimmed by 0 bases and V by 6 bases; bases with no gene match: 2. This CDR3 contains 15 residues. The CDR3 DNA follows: TGTGCCAGCAGGGGGGACAGCTCTGGGGCCAACGTCCTGACTTTC. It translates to CASRGDSSGANVLTF. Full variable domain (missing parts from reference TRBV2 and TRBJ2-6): EPEVTQTPSHQVTQMGQEVILRCVPISNHLYFYWYRQILGQKVEFLVSFYNNEISEKSEIFDDQFSVERPDGSNFTLKIRSTKLEDSAMYFCASRGDSSGANVLTFGAGSRLTVL.

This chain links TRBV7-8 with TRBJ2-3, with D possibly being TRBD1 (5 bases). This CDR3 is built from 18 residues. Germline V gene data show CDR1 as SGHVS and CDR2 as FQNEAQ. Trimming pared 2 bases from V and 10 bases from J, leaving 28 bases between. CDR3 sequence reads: CASSLRQGGFPLEVAQYF. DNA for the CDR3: TGTGCCAGCAGCTTAAGGCAGGGTGGTTTTCCCCTCGAGGTTGCGCAGTATTTT.

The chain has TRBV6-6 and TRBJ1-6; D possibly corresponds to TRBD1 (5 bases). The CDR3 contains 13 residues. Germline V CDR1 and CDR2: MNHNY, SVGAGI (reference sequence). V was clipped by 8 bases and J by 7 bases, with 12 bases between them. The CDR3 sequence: CASGASANSPLHF. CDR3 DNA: TGTGCCAGCGGGGCGTCAGCGAATTCACCCCTCCACTTT.

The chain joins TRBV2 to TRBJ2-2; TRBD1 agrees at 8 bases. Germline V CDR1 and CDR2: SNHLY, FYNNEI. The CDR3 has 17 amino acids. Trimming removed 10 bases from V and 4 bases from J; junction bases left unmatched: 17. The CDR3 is CATRLPGGDPPTGELFF. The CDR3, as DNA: TGTGCCACCCGACTACCAGGGGGCGATCCGCCCACCGGGGAGCTGTTTTTT.

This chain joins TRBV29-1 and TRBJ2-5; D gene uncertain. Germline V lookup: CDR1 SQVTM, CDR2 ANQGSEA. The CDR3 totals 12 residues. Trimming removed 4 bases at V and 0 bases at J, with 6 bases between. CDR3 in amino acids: CSVGRNQETQYF. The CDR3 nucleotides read TGCAGCGTTGGGCGGAACCAAGAGACCCAGTACTTC. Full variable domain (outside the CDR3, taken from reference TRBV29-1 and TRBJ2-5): SAVISQKPSRDICQRGTSLTIQCQVDSQVTMMFWYRQQPGQSLTLIATANQGSEATYESGFVIDKFPISRPNLTFSTLTVSNMSPEDSSIYLCSVGRNQETQYFGPGTRLLVL.

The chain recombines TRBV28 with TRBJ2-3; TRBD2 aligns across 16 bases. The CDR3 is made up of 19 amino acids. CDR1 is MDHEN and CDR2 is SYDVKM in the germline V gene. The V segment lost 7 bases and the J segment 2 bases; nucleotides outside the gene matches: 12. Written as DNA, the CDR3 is TGTGCCAGCAATTACGCCCCGGGACTAGCGGGAGGGACCACAGATACGCAGTATTTT. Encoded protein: CASNYAPGLAGGTTDTQYF.

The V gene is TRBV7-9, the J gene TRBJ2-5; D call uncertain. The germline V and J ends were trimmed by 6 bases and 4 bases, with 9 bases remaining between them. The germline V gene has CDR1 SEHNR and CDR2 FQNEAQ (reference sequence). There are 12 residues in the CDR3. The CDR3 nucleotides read TGTGCCAGCAGTTTGCGTCCAGAGACCCAGTACTTC. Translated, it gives CASSLRPETQYF.